One sample yielded the 20 T cell receptor beta chains listed below, sequenced in a study of blood T cell repertoires in COVID-19 (dated by TCRdb to 2019 to 2021). The method was the immunoSEQ multiplex PCR assay. Held by TCRdb, this immuneACCESS table contains in-frame sequences only and omits some clones. Under half of the omission traces to an unresolved V gene where checked; the cause of the rest is unknown. A total of about 110,000 clones appear in this sample, approximately 83% of them only once. 4% to 4.5% of the sample belongs to the ten largest clones. The sequenced material came from peripheral blood. The receptors stem from a woman between 65 and 79 years old with acute or convalescent COVID-19.

This clone was seen just once. The chain has TRBV7-3 and TRBJ2-1; 13 nucleotides match TRBD2. There are 15 residues in the CDR3. V shed 5 bases and J 9 bases; nucleotides not matched to a gene: 7. Germline assignment: CDR1 SGHTA and CDR2 FQGTGA. CDR3 region: CASSVTGTSGVEQFF. CDR3 nucleotides: TGTGCCAGCAGCGTCACCGGGACTAGCGGGGTTGAGCAGTTCTTC.

This chain links TRBV25-1 with TRBJ1-3; 8 bases are a match to TRBD1. The ends lost 3 bases at V and 7 bases at J; junction bases unmatched: 8. The CDR3 covers 15 residues. Germline CDR1 is MGHDK and CDR2 is SYGVNS. CDR3 in DNA: TGTGCCAGCAGTGACCGGACAGGGCGAGTGAACACCATATATTTT. Translation: CASSDRTGRVNTIYF.

This chain links TRBV6-1 with TRBJ2-7; TRBD1 might be the D (6 bases). Germline V gives CDR1 MNHNS, CDR2 SASEGT. Trimming stripped 3 bases from V and 6 bases from J, with 12 bases between. The CDR3 length is 13 residues. CDR3 amino acids: CASSEGAHSEQYV. CDR3 DNA: TGTGCCAGCAGTGAGGGGGCTCACTCCGAGCAGTACGTC.

The chain joins TRBV19 to TRBJ1-2; TRBD1 matches at 10 bases. Germline assignment: CDR1 LNHDA and CDR2 SQIVND (reference sequence). V shed 5 bases, J shed 4 bases, and the junction held 4 bases outside the gene matches. The CDR3 has 14 residues. Here the CDR3 reads CASSPDRGTYGYTF. CDR3 in DNA: TGTGCCAGTAGTCCGGACAGGGGGACCTATGGCTACACCTTC.

The chain links TRBV2 to TRBJ1-2; no definite D call. Germline loops: CDR1 SNHLY, CDR2 FYNNEI. The CDR3 loop spans 15 amino acids. Trimming pared 0 bases from V and 8 bases from J, leaving 16 bases between. The CDR3 sequence: CASSEAVSTLSGYTF. The CDR3 coding sequence is TGTGCCAGCAGTGAAGCAGTCTCTACCCTATCAGGCTACACCTTC.

V is TRBV12-3 or TRBV12-4 and J is TRBJ2-2; 7 positions agree with TRBD2. Trimming took 7 bases from V and 3 from J; bases not matched to a gene: 2. The CDR3 spans 13 residues. The CDR3 nucleotides are TGTGCCAGCACCGCGGGGGACACCGGGGAGCTGTTTTTT. Translated: CASTAGDTGELFF.

This sequence joins TRBV7-3 and TRBJ2-2, with 9 bases matching TRBD2. V was pared by 5 bases and J by 0 bases, with 7 bases of the junction left unmatched. CDR1 and CDR2 (germline): SGHTA, FQGTGA. The CDR3 has 17 amino acids. The DNA of the CDR3 is TGTGCCAGCAGCCCAACCCGGACTAGCGCGAACACCGGGGAGCTGTTTTTT. It yields the protein CASSPTRTSANTGELFF.

The genes are TRBV7-9 and TRBJ2-1; D remains ambiguous. Germline V gives CDR1 SEHNR, CDR2 FQNEAQ (reference sequence). Trimming cost V 1 base and J 3 bases, with 10 bases left between them. The CDR3 extends over 15 amino acids. This CDR3 reads CASSLGSGSYNEQFF. The CDR3 DNA is TGTGCCAGCAGCTTAGGGTCAGGTAGCTACAATGAGCAGTTCTTC. Full variable domain (missing parts from reference TRBV7-9 and TRBJ2-1): DTGVSQNPRHKITKRGQNVTFRCDPISEHNRLYWYRQTLGQGPEFLTYFQNEAQLEKSRLLSDRFSAERPKGSFSTLEIQRTEQGDSAMYLCASSLGSGSYNEQFFGPGTRLTVL.

The chain is built from TRBV4-1 and TRBJ2-2; TRBD2 aligns across 7 bases. After removal of 6 bases from V and 4 bases from J, the junction contained 14 bases not matched to a gene. CDR3 length equals 17 residues. Germline V gene sequence: CDR1 MGHRA, CDR2 YSYEKL. CDR3 sequence: CASRRSGRPGGTGELFF. DNA of the CDR3: TGCGCCAGCAGGAGGTCGGGGCGCCCGGGGGGCACCGGGGAGCTGTTTTTT.

J is TRBJ2-3 and V is TRBV28; D possibly corresponds to TRBD2 (6 bases). The ends were cut back, 3 bases at V and 3 bases at J, with 13 bases in the middle. Germline V gene data show CDR1 as MDHEN and CDR2 as SYDVKM. The CDR3 sequence is 15 residues long. CDR3: CASSFYGSGTDTQYF. The DNA of the CDR3 is TGTGCCAGCAGTTTTTACGGGAGTGGTACAGATACGCAGTATTTT.

The chain couples TRBV15 to TRBJ1-1; unclear D gene. Trimming cost V 8 bases and J 6 bases, with 10 bases left between them. Germline lookup yields CDR1 LNHNV and CDR2 YYDKDF (reference sequence). The CDR3 is 11 residues long. The CDR3 is CATAIGAEAFF. CDR3 nucleotide sequence: TGTGCCACCGCAATCGGGGCTGAAGCTTTCTTT.

This chain uses TRBV19 with TRBJ1-3, with a possible D match to TRBD1 (5 bases). The V end was cut by 4 bases, the J end by 2 bases, with 9 bases between. Germline V gene lookup returns CDR1 LNHDA and CDR2 SQIVND (reference sequence). There are 14 residues in the CDR3. CDR3 DNA: TGTGCCAGTAGTAGCTGGGGCACTGGAAACACCATATATTTT. Its translation: CASSSWGTGNTIYF.

The J gene is TRBJ2-1, the V gene TRBV7-2; no clear D gene. Per germline, CDR1 SGHTA and CDR2 FQGNSA. This CDR3 has 13 amino acids. V was trimmed by 1 base and J by 8 bases, leaving 9 bases between them. The CDR3 DNA follows: TGTGCCAGCAGCTTAGTACTCGCGGATGAGCAGTTCTTC. This gives the protein CASSLVLADEQFF.

The chain employs TRBV29-1 and TRBJ2-7, with 7 nucleotides matching TRBD1. This CDR3 is 11 amino acids long. CDR1 is SQVTM and CDR2 is ANQGSEA in the germline V gene. The J segment lost 4 bases and the V segment lost 7 bases, leaving 4 bases of the junction unmatched. CDR3 sequence reads: CSGGTVYEQYF. The CDR3 DNA reads TGCAGCGGTGGGACAGTATACGAGCAGTACTTC.

The J gene is TRBJ2-1, the V gene TRBV19; 12 bases align to TRBD1. With V trimmed by 8 bases and J by 9 bases, 8 bases remained unmatched. Germline V gene sequence: CDR1 LNHDA, CDR2 SQIVND (reference sequence). This CDR3 is built from 14 residues. This CDR3 reads CASARGTGGFEQFF. CDR3 nucleotide sequence: TGTGCCAGTGCACGTGGGACAGGGGGCTTTGAGCAGTTCTTC. The variable domain in full, completed from reference TRBV19 and TRBJ2-1, reads DGGITQSPKYLFRKEGQNVTLSCEQNLNHDAMYWYRQDPGQGLRLIYYSQIVNDFQKGDIAEGYSVSREKKESFPLTVTSAQKNPTAFYLCASARGTGGFEQFFGPGTRLTVL.

As for this clone: Different DNA sequences within this sample yield the same CDR3. This chain links TRBV19 with TRBJ2-1; D is uncertain. V shed 5 bases and J shed 0 bases, with 8 bases lying between them. Germline V gives CDR1 LNHDA, CDR2 SQIVND (reference sequence). The CDR3 totals 14 residues. The CDR3 nucleotides read TGTGCCAGTAGTCTCCATAGCTCCTACAATGAGCAGTTCTTC. It is translated as CASSLHSSYNEQFF. Full variable domain (missing parts from reference TRBV19 and TRBJ2-1): DGGITQSPKYLFRKEGQNVTLSCEQNLNHDAMYWYRQDPGQGLRLIYYSQIVNDFQKGDIAEGYSVSREKKESFPLTVTSAQKNPTAFYLCASSLHSSYNEQFFGPGTRLTVL.

The rearrangement joins TRBV2 to TRBJ1-6; D not certain. V lost 2 bases and J 9 bases, leaving 8 bases between the germline ends. The germline gives CDR1 SNHLY, CDR2 FYNNEI. The CDR3 extends over 13 amino acids. The chain's CDR3 is CASSESVLSPLHF. The CDR3 DNA sequence: TGTGCCAGCAGTGAATCCGTTCTTTCACCCCTCCACTTT.

V and J are TRBV28 and TRBJ1-2; 7 bases fit TRBD1. Trimming took 10 bases from V and 3 from J; bases not matched to a gene: 5. The germline V gene has CDR1 MDHEN and CDR2 SYDVKM. The CDR3 has 12 residues. The CDR3 region has the DNA TGTGCCACCTCCGGGACAGACTATGGCTACACCTTC. Encoded protein: CATSGTDYGYTF.

The V call is TRBV23-1, the J call TRBJ2-7, with TRBD2 as a possible D gene (5 bases). TRBV23-1 is an ORF; its function is uncertain. The germline V and J ends were trimmed by 7 bases and 0 bases, with 22 bases remaining between them. The CDR3 is made up of 17 amino acids. The CDR3 protein is CASTPLAQRDSSYEQYF. The CDR3 DNA follows: TGCGCCAGCACCCCTCTAGCACAGAGGGATTCCTCCTACGAGCAGTACTTC.

V is TRBV19 and J is TRBJ1-6; maybe TRBD1 (5 bases). V was shortened by 11 bases and J by 0 bases, with 11 bases between the two germline ends. The CDR3 has 14 amino acids. Looked up from germline, CDR1 is LNHDA and CDR2 is SQIVND (reference sequence). The CDR3 region is CACGASSYNSPLHF. The DNA of the CDR3 is TGTGCCTGCGGGGCTAGCTCCTATAATTCACCCCTCCACTTT. The whole variable domain, remainder taken from reference TRBV19 and TRBJ1-6, is DGGITQSPKYLFRKEGQNVTLSCEQNLNHDAMYWYRQDPGQGLRLIYYSQIVNDFQKGDIAEGYSVSREKKESFPLTVTSAQKNPTAFYLCACGASSYNSPLHFGNGTRLTVT.